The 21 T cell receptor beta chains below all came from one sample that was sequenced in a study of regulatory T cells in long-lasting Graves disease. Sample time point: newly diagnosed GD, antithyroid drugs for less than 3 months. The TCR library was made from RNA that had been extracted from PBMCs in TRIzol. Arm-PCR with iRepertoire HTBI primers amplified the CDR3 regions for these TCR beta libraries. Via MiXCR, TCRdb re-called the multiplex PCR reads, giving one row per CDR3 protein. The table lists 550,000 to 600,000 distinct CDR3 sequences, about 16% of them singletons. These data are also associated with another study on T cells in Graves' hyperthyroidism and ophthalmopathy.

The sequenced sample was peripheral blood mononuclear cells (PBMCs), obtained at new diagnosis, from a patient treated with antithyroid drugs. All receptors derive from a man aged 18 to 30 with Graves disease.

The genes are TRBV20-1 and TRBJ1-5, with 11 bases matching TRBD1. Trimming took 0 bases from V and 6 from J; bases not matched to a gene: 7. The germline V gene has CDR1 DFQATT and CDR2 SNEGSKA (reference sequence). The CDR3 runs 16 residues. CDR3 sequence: CSARDIGQGAGQPQHF. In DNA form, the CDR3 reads TGCAGTGCTAGAGATATAGGACAGGGGGCGGGTCAGCCCCAGCATTTT.

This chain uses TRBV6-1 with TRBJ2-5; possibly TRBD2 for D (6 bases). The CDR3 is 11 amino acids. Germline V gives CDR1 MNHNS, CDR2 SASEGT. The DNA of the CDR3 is TGTGAGGGTGGGAGGTTGGAGACCCAGTACTTC. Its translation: CEGGRLETQYF.

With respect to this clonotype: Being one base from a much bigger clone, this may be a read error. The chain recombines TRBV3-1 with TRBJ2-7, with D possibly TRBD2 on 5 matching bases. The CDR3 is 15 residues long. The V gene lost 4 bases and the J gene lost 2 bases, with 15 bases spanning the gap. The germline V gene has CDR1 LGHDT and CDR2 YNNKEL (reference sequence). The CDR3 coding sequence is TGTGCCAGCAGCCCAGAGGACTCTAGACCCTACGAGCAGTACTTC. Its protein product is CASSPEDSRPYEQYF.

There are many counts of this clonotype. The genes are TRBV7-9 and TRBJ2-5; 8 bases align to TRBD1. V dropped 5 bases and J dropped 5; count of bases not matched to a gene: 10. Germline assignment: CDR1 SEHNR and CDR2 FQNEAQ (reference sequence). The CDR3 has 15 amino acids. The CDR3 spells CASSTWDRSPETQYF. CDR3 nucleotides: TGTGCCAGCAGCACATGGGACAGGTCTCCCGAGACCCAGTACTTC.

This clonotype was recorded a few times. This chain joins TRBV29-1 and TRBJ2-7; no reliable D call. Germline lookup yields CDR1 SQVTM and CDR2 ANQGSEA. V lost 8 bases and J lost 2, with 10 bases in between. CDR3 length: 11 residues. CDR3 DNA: TGCAGCATTGCAAGGGCCTACGAGCAGTACTTC. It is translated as CSIARAYEQYF.

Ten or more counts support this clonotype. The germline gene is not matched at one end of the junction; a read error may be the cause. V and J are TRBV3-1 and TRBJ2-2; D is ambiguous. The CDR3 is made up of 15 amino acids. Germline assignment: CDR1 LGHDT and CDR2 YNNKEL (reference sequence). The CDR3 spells CASTQDLPHTGELFF. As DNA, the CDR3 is TGTGCCAGCACCCAAGATCTCCCCCACACCGGGGAGCTGTTTTTT.

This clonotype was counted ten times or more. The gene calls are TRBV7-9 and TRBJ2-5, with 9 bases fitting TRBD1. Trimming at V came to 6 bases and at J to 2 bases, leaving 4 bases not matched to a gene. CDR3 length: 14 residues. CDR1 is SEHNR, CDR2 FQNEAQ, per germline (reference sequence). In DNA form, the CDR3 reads TGTGCCAGCAGGCGCGACAGGGGGCAAGAGACCCAGTACTTC. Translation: CASRRDRGQETQYF.

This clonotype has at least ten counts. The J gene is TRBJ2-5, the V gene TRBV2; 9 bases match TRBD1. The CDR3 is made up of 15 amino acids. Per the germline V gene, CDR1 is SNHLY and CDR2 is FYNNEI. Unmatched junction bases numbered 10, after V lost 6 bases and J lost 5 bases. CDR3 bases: TGTGCCAGCAGGTCCCGGGACAGGGCTGGGGAGACCCAGTACTTC. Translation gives CASRSRDRAGETQYF.

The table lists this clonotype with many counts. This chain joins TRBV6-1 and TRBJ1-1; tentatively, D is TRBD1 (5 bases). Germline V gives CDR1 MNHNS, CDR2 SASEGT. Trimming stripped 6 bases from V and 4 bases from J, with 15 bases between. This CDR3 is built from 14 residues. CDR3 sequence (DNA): TGTGCCAGCAGGTTCTCTCAGGGCGGCACTGAAGCTTTCTTT. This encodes CASRFSQGGTEAFF.

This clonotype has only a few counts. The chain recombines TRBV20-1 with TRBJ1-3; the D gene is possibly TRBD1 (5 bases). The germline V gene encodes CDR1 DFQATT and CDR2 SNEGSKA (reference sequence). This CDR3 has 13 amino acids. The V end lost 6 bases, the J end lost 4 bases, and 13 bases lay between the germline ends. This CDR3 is CSATQGSGNTIYF. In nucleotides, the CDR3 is TGCAGTGCCACCCAGGGATCGGGAAACACCATATATTTT.

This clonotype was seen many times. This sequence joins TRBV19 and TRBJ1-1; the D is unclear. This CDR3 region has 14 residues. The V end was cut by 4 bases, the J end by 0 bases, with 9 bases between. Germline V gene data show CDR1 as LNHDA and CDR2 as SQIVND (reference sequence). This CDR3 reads CASSRSQMNTEAFF. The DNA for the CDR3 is TGTGCCAGTAGTAGGTCGCAGATGAACACTGAAGCTTTCTTT.

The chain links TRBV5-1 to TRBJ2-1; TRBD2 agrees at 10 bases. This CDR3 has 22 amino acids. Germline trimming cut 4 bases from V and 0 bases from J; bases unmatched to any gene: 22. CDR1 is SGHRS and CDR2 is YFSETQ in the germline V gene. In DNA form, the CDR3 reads TGCGCCAGCAGCCCCTTCTTGGGGTTTGGACTAGCGGAAACCAGCTCCTACAATGAGCAGTTCTTC. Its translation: CASSPFLGFGLAETSSYNEQFF. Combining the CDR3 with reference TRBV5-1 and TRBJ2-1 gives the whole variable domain KAGVTQTPRYLIKTRGQQVTLSCSPISGHRSVSWYQQTPGQGLQFLFEYFSETQRNKGNFPGRFSGRQFSNSRSEMNVSTLELGDSALYLCASSPFLGFGLAETSSYNEQFFGPGTRLTVL.

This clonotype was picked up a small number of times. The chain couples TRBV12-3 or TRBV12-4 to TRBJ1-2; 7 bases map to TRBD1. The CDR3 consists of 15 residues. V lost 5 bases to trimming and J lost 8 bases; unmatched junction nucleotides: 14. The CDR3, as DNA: TGTGCCAGCAGTCCTGACAGGGCCGGCTGGGGGGGCTACACCTTC. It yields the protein CASSPDRAGWGGYTF.

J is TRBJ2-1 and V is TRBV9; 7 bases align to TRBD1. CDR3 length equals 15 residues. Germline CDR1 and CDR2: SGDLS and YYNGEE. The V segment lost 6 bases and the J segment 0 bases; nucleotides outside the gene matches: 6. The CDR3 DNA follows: TGTGCCAGCACCCCAGGGGGAACCTCCTACAATGAGCAGTTCTTC. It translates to CASTPGGTSYNEQFF.

The CDR3 is CASSEARAFEQYF. DNA for the CDR3: TGCGCCAGCAGCGAAGCCAGGGCGTTCGAGCAGTACTTC. The chain recombines TRBV4-1 with TRBJ2-7, with a possible D match to TRBD1 (5 bases). The CDR3 has 13 amino acids. Trimming stripped 5 bases from V and 6 bases from J, with 14 bases between. CDR1 is MGHRA and CDR2 is YSYEKL in the germline V gene.

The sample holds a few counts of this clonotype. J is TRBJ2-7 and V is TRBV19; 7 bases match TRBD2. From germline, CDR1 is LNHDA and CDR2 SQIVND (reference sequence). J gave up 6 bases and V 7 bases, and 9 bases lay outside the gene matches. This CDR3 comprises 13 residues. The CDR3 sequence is CASKFGGSIEQYF. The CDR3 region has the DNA TGTGCCAGTAAGTTCGGCGGGAGTATCGAGCAGTACTTC.

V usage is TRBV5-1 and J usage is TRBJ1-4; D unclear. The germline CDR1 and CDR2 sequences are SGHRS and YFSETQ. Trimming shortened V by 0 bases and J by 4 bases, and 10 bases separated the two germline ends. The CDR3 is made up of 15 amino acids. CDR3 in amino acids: CASSLEPAHNEKLFF. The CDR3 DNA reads TGCGCCAGCAGCTTGGAGCCCGCCCATAATGAAAAACTGTTTTTT.

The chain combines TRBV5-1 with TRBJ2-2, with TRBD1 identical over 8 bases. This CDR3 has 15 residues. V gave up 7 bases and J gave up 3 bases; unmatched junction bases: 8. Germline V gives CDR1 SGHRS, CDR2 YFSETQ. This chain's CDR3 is CASGPGQADTGELFF. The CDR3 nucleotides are TGCGCCAGCGGTCCGGGACAGGCCGACACCGGGGAGCTGTTTTTT.

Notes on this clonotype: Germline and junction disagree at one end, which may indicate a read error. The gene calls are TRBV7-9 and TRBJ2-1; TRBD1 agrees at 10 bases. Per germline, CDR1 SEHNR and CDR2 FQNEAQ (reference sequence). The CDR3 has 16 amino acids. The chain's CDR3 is CASSLHDRGPYNEQSF. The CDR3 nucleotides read TGTGCCAGCAGCTTACACGACAGGGGGCCTTACAATGAGCAGTCCTTC.

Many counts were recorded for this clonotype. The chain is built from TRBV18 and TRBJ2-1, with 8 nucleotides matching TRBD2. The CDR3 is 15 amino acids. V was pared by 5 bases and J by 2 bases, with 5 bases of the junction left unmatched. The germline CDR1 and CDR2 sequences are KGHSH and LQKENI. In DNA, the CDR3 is TGTGCCAGCTCAACGATAGCGGGAACCTACAATGAGCAGTTCTTC. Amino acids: CASSTIAGTYNEQFF.

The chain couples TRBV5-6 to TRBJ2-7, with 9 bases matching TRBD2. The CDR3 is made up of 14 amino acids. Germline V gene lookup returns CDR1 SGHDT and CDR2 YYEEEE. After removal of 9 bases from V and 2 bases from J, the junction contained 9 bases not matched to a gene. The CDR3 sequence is CAILAGQRPYEQYF. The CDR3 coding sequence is TGTGCCATACTAGCGGGTCAACGGCCCTACGAGCAGTACTTC. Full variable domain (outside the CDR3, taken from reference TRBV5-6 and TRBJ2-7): DAGVTQSPTHLIKTRGQQVTLRCSPKSGHDTVSWYQQALGQGPQFIFQYYEEEERQRGNFPDRFSGHQFPNYSSELNVNALLLGDSALYLCAILAGQRPYEQYFGPGTRLTVT.